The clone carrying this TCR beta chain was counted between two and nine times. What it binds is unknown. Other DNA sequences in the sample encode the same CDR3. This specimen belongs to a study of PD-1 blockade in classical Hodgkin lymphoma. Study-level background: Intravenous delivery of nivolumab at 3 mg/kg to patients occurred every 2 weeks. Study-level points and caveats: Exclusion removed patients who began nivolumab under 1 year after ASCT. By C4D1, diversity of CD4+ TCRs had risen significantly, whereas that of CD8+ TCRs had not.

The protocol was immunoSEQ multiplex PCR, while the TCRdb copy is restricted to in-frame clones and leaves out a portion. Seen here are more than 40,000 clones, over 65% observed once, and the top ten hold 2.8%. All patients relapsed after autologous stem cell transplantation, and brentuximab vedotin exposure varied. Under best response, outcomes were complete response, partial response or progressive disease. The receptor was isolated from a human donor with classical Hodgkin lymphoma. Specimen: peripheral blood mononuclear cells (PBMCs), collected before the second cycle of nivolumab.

The CDR3 sequence is CASSFGQGAEAFF. CDR3 nucleotide sequence: TGTGCCAGCAGTTTTGGACAGGGGGCTGAAGCTTTCTTT. The chain has TRBV27 and TRBJ1-1; TRBD1 aligns across 10 bases. The V gene end was trimmed by 3 bases and the J gene end by 6 bases; junction bases not matched to a gene: 1. The CDR3 loop spans 13 amino acids. The germline gives CDR1 MNHEY, CDR2 SMNVEV (reference sequence).